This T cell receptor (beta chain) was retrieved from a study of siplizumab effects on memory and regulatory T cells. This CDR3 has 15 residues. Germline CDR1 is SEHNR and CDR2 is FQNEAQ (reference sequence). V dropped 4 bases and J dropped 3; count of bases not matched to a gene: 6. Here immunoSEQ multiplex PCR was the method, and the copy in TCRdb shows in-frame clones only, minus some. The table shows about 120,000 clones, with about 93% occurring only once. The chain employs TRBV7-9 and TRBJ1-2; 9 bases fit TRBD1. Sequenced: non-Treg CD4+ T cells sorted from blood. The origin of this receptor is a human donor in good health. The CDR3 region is CASSSTGTGHYGYTF. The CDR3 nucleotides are TGTGCCAGCAGCTCCACCGGGACAGGGCACTATGGCTACACCTTC.